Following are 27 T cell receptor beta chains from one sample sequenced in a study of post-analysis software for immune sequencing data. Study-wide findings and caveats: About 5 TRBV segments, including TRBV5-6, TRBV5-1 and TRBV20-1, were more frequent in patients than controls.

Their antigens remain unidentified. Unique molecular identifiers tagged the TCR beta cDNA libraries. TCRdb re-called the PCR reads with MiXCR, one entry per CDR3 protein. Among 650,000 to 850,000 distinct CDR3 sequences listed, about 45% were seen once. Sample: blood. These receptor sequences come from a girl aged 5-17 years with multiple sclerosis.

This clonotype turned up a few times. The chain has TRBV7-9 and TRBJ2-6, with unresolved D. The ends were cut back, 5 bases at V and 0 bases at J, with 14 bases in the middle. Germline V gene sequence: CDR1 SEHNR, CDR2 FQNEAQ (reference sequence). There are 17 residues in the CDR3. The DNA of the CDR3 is TGTGCCAGCAGCCCACAGACGGGCCGCTCTGGGGCCAACGTCCTGACTTTC. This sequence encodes CASSPQTGRSGANVLTF.

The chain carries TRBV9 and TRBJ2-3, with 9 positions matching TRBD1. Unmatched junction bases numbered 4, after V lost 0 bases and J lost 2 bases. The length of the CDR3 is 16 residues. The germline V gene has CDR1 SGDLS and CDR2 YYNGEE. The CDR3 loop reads CASSVEQGAITDTQYF. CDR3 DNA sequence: TGTGCCAGCAGCGTAGAACAGGGGGCTATCACAGATACGCAGTATTTT.

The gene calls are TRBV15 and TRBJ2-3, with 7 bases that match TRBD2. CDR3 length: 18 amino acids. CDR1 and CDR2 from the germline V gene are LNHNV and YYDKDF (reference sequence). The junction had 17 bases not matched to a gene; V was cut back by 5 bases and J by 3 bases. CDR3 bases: TGTGCCACCAGCCTCGGGTCGGACGCGGGAGAGGGAACAGATACGCAGTATTTT. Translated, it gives CATSLGSDAGEGTDTQYF.

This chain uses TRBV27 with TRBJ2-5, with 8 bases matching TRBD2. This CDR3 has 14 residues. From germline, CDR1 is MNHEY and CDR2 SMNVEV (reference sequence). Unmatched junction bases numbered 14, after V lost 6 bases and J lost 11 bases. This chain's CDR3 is CASRNAGGGMEQYF. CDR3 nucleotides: TGTGCCAGCAGGAACGCGGGAGGCGGTATGGAGCAGTACTTC.

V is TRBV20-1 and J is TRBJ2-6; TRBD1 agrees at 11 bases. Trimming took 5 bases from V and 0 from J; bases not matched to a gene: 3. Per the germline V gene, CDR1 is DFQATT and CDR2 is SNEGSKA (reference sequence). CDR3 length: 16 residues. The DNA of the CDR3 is TGCAGTGCTGGGGACAGGGGGAACTCTGGGGCCAACGTCCTGACTTTC. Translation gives CSAGDRGNSGANVLTF.

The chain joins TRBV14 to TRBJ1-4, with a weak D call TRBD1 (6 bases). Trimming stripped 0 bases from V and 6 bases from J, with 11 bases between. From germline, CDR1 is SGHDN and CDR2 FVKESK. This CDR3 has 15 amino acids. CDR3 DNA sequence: TGTGCCAGCAGCCAAGAACGGGGGGCTGATGAAAAACTGTTTTTT. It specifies CASSQERGADEKLFF.

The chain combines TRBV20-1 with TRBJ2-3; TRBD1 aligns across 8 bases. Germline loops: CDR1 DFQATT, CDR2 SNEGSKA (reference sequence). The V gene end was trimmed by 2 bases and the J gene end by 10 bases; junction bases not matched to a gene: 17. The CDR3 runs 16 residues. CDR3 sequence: CSARLPQGASGLAQYF. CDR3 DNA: TGCAGTGCTAGACTCCCTCAGGGGGCTTCGGGGCTGGCGCAGTATTTT.

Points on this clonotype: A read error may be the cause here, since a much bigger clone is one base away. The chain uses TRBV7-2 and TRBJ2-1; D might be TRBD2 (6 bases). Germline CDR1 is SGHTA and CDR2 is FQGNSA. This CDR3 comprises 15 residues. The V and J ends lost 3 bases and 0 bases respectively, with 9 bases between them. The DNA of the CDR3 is TGTGCCAGCAGCTTTATCGGGAGCTCCTACAATGAGCAGTTCTTC. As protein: CASSFIGSSYNEQFF.

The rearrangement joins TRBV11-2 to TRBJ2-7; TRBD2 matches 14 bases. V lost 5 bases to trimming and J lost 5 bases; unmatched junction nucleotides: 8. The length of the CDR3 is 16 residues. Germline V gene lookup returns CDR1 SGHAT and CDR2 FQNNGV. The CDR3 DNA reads TGTGCCAGCAGCCCTCCGGGACTAGCGGGAGTACACGAGCAGTACTTC. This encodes CASSPPGLAGVHEQYF.

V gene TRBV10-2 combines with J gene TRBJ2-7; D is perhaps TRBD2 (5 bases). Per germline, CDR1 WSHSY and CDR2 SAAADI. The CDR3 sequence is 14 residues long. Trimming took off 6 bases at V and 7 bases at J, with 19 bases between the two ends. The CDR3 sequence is CASSPGGLANEQYF. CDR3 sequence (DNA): TGCGCCAGCAGCCCCGGAGGACTTGCGAATGAGCAGTACTTC.

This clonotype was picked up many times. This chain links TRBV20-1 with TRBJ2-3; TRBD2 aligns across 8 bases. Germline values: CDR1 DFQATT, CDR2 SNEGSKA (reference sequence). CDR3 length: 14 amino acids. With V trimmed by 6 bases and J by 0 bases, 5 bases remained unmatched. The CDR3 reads CSAGLAASTDTQYF. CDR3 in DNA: TGCAGTGCAGGACTAGCTGCTAGCACAGATACGCAGTATTTT.

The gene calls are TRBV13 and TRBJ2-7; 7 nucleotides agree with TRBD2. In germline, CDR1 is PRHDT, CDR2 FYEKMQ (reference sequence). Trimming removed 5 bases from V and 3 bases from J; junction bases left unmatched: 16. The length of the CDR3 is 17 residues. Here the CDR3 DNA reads TGTGCCAGCAGCCCGCACCCAACTAGCGCGGGAGACTACGAGCAGTACTTC. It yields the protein CASSPHPTSAGDYEQYF.

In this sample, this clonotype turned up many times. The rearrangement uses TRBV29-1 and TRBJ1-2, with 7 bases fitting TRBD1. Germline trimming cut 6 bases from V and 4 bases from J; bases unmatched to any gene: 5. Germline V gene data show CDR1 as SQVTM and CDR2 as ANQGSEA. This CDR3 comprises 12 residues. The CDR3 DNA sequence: TGCAGCGTAGGGGACAGTCCCTATGGCTACACCTTC. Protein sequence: CSVGDSPYGYTF. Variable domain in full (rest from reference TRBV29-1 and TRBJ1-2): SAVISQKPSRDICQRGTSLTIQCQVDSQVTMMFWYRQQPGQSLTLIATANQGSEATYESGFVIDKFPISRPNLTFSTLTVSNMSPEDSSIYLCSVGDSPYGYTFGSGTRLTVV.

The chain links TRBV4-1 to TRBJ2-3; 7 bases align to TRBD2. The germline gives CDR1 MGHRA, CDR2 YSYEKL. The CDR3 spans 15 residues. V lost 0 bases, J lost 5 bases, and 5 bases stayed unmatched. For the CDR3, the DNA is TGCGCCAGCAGCCAAGATCGGGAGGCGGGAGATACGCAGTATTTT. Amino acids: CASSQDREAGDTQYF.

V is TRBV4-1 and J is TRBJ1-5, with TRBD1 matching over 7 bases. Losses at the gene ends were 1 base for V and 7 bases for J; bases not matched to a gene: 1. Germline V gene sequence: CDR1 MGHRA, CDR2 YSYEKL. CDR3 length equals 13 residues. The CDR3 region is CASSQGDRQPQHF. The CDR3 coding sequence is TGCGCCAGCAGCCAAGGGGACAGACAGCCCCAGCATTTT.

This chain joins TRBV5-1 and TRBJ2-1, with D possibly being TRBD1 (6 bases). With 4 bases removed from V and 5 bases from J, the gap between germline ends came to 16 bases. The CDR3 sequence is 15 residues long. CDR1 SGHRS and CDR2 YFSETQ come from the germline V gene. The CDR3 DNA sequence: TGCGCCAGCAGCCTCGAAGGACAGTCCAACAATGAGCAGTTCTTC. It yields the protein CASSLEGQSNNEQFF.

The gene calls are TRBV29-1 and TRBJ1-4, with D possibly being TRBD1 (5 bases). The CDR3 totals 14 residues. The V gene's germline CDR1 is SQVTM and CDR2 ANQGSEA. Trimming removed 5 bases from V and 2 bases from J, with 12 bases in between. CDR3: CSVLSGTTNEKLFF. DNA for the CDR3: TGCAGCGTTTTATCCGGGACTACTAATGAAAAACTGTTTTTT.

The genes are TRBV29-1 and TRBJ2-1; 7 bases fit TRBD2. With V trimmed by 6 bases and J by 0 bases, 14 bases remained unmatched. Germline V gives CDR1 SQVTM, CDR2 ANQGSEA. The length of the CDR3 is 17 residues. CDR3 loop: CSVALGLEMSSYNEQFF. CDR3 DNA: TGCAGCGTCGCCCTCGGACTAGAGATGAGCTCCTACAATGAGCAGTTCTTC.

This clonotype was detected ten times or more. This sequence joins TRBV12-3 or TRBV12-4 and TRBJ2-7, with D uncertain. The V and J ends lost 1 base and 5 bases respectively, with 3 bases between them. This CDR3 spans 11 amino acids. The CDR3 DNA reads TGTGCCAGCAGTTTAGGAAACGAGCAGTACTTC. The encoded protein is CASSLGNEQYF.

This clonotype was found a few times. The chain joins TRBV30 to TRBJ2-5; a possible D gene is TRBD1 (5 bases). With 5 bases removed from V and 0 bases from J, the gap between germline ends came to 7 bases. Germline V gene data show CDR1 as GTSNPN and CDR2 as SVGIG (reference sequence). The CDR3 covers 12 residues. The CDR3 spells CAWWTHQETQYF. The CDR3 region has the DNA TGTGCCTGGTGGACACACCAAGAGACCCAGTACTTC.

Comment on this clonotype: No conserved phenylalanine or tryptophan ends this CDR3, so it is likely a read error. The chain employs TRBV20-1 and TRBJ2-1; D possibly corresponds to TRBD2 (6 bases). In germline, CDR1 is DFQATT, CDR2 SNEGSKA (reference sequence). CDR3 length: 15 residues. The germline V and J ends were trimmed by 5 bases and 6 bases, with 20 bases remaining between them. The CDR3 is CSAAPWGERGNEQFL. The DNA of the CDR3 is TGCAGTGCTGCCCCCTGGGGGGAGAGGGGCAATGAGCAGTTCTTA.

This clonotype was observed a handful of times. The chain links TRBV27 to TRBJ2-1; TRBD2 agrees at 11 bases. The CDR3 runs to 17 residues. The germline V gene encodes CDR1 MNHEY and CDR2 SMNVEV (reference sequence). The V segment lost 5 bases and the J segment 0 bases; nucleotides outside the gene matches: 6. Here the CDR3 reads CASSPGLAENSYNEQFF. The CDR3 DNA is TGTGCCAGCAGTCCGGGACTAGCGGAGAACTCCTACAATGAGCAGTTCTTC.

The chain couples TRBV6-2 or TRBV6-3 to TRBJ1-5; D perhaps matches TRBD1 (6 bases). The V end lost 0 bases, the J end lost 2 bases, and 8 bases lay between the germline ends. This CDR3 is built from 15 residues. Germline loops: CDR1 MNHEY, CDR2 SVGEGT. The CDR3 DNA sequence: TGTGCCAGCAGTTACTCCAGGACAGGCAATCAGCCCCAGCATTTT. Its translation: CASSYSRTGNQPQHF.

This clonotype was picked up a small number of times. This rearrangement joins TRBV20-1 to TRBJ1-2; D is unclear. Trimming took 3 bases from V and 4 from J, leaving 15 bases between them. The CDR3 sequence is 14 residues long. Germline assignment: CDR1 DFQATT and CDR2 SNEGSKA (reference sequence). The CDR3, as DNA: TGCAGTGCTAGTGAAATCGGACCCAGCTATGGCTACACCTTC. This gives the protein CSASEIGPSYGYTF.

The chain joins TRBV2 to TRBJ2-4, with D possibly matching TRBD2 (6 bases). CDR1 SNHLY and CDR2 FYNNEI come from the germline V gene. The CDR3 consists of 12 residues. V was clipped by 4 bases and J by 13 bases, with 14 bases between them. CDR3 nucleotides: TGTGCCAGCAGTGGCTATGTTGGAGGGCAGTACTTC. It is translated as CASSGYVGGQYF.

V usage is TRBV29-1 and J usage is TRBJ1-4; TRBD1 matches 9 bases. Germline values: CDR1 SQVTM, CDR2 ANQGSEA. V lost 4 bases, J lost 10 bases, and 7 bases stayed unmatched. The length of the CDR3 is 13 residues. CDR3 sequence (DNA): TGCAGCGTTGCCTGGACAGGGGAGGGAAAACTGTTTTTT. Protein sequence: CSVAWTGEGKLFF.

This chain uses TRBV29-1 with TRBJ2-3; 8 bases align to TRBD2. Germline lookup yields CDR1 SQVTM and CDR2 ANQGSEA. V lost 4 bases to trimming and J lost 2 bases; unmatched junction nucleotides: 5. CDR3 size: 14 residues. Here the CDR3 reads CSVAGGRNTDTQYF. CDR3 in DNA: TGCAGCGTTGCGGGCGGGAGGAACACAGATACGCAGTATTTT.